These T cell receptor beta chains were read from a single sample in a study of cytomegalovirus exposure and HLA in healthy donors. Method: immunoSEQ multiplex PCR; TCRdb's copy keeps in-frame clones and lacks some. The sample has about 240,000 clones, 70% to 90% seen once; the top ten hold almost 8%. Sequencing was done on a sample of PBMCs. These receptors originate from a woman aged 55 to 70 in good health and CMV-seropositive. CDR3s include the opening cysteine and the closing phenylalanine or tryptophan. Fields, in order: CDR3 protein, CDR3 DNA, V gene, J gene, CDR3 length, D gene, clone size. A D gene is named only where the DNA matches it firmly. Some rows mark clone size as missing; the rest say once, few, many or name a class of expanded clone.

CDR3aa: CASSSRESSYEQYF
CDR3nt: TGTGCCAGCAGCTCCCGGGAGTCCTCCTACGAGCAGTACTTC
v_gene: TRBV11-2
j_gene: TRBJ2-7
len: 14
d_gene: .
abundance: .

CDR3aa: CASSLRTLGGETQYF
CDR3nt: TGTGCCAGCAGCTTAAGGACTCTAGGAGGAGAGACCCAGTACTTC
v_gene: TRBV5-6
j_gene: TRBJ2-5
len: 15
d_gene: .
abundance: .

CDR3aa: CASSYPQGGSEKLFF
CDR3nt: TGTGCCAGCAGTTACCCCCAGGGAGGTTCTGAAAAACTGTTTTTT
v_gene: TRBV6-7
j_gene: TRBJ1-4
len: 15
d_gene: .
abundance: .

CDR3aa: CASSLMSVNTEAFF
CDR3nt: TGTGCCAGCAGCTTAATGTCGGTGAACACTGAAGCTTTCTTT
v_gene: TRBV5-8
j_gene: TRBJ1-1
len: 14
d_gene: .
abundance: .

CDR3aa: CASSRQEINTEAFF
CDR3nt: TGTGCCAGTAGTAGACAGGAGATAAACACTGAAGCTTTCTTT
v_gene: TRBV19
j_gene: TRBJ1-1
len: 14
d_gene: .
abundance: .

CDR3aa: CASSVGGSAAYEQYF
CDR3nt: TGTGCCAGCAGCGTAGGGGGTAGCGCTGCCTACGAGCAGTACTTC
v_gene: TRBV9
j_gene: TRBJ2-7
len: 15
d_gene: .
abundance: few

CDR3aa: CASSWVGGGVGNEQFF
CDR3nt: TGCGCCAGCAGCTGGGTTGGCGGGGGTGTGGGCAATGAGCAGTTCTTC
v_gene: TRBV5-1
j_gene: TRBJ2-1
len: 16
d_gene: TRBD2
abundance: .

CDR3aa: CASSHSLAGGPETQYF
CDR3nt: TGCGCCAGCAGCCATTCTTTAGCGGGAGGGCCAGAGACCCAGTACTTC
v_gene: TRBV4-1
j_gene: TRBJ2-5
len: 16
d_gene: TRBD2
abundance: .

CDR3aa: CASSQMTSGRDEQFF
CDR3nt: TGTGCCAGCAGCCAGATGACTAGCGGGAGGGATGAGCAGTTCTTC
v_gene: TRBV14
j_gene: TRBJ2-1
len: 15
d_gene: TRBD2
abundance: .

CDR3aa: CASSASGRGYYNEQFF
CDR3nt: TGTGCCAGTAGTGCTAGCGGGAGGGGATACTACAATGAGCAGTTCTTC
v_gene: TRBV19
j_gene: TRBJ2-1
len: 16
d_gene: TRBD2
abundance: .

CDR3aa: CASPRREGRYEQFF
CDR3nt: TGTGCCAGCCCCAGGCGGGAGGGTCGGTATGAGCAGTTCTTC
v_gene: TRBV2
j_gene: TRBJ2-1
len: 14
d_gene: TRBD2
abundance: once

CDR3aa: CSVTSSYNEQFF
CDR3nt: TGCAGCGTCACTAGCTCCTACAATGAGCAGTTCTTC
v_gene: TRBV29-1
j_gene: TRBJ2-1
len: 12
d_gene: .
abundance: few

CDR3aa: CASSRGNTEAFF
CDR3nt: TGTGCCAGCAGTCGGGGGAACACTGAAGCTTTCTTT
v_gene: TRBV25-1
j_gene: TRBJ1-1
len: 12
d_gene: .
abundance: .

CDR3aa: CASSDRMDYEQYF
CDR3nt: TGTGCCAGCAGTGACAGGATGGACTACGAGCAGTACTTC
v_gene: TRBV2
j_gene: TRBJ2-7
len: 13
d_gene: .
abundance: once

CDR3aa: CASSPRPGWSEQFF
CDR3nt: TGTGCCAGCAGCCCTCGACCTGGTTGGAGTGAGCAGTTCTTC
v_gene: TRBV14
j_gene: TRBJ2-1
len: 14
d_gene: .
abundance: .

CDR3aa: CASSLARGGSYNEQFF
CDR3nt: TGCGCCAGCAGCTTGGCAAGGGGGGGGTCCTACAATGAGCAGTTCTTC
v_gene: TRBV5-1
j_gene: TRBJ2-1
len: 16
d_gene: .
abundance: .

CDR3aa: CASSLGTEGNTIYF
CDR3nt: TGTGCCAGCAGTTTGGGGACAGAGGGAAACACCATATATTTT
v_gene: TRBV27
j_gene: TRBJ1-3
len: 14
d_gene: TRBD1
abundance: once

CDR3aa: CASSADGQITGELFF
CDR3nt: TGTGCCAGCAGCGCAGACGGACAGATCACCGGGGAGCTGTTTTTT
v_gene: TRBV9
j_gene: TRBJ2-2
len: 15
d_gene: .
abundance: .

CDR3aa: CAIKRDQLYEQYF
CDR3nt: TGTGCCATAAAGCGGGACCAGCTCTACGAGCAGTACTTC
v_gene: TRBV10-3
j_gene: TRBJ2-7
len: 13
d_gene: TRBD2
abundance: .

CDR3aa: CASTNPGGGYTF
CDR3nt: TGTGCCAGCACCAACCCGGGGGGCGGCTACACCTTC
v_gene: TRBV9
j_gene: TRBJ1-2
len: 12
d_gene: .
abundance: .

CDR3aa: CASIKDPAGGFNEQFF
CDR3nt: TGTGCCAGCATCAAAGATCCAGCGGGAGGGTTCAATGAGCAGTTCTTC
v_gene: TRBV7-2
j_gene: TRBJ2-1
len: 16
d_gene: TRBD2
abundance: .

CDR3aa: CSVGGRSGDTQYF
CDR3nt: TGCAGCGTTGGCGGGAGGTCGGGAGATACGCAGTATTTT
v_gene: TRBV29-1
j_gene: TRBJ2-3
len: 13
d_gene: TRBD2
abundance: .

CDR3aa: CASSTRTSGRNEQYF
CDR3nt: TGTGCCAGCAGCACTAGGACTAGCGGGAGGAACGAGCAGTACTTC
v_gene: TRBV7-8
j_gene: TRBJ2-7
len: 15
d_gene: TRBD2
abundance: once

CDR3aa: CASSWGTSGRAEQFF
CDR3nt: TGCGCCAGCAGCTGGGGGACTAGCGGGAGGGCTGAGCAGTTCTTC
v_gene: TRBV5-1
j_gene: TRBJ2-1
len: 15
d_gene: TRBD2
abundance: .

CDR3aa: CASSLKGVSNQPQHF
CDR3nt: TGTGCCAGCAGCTTAAAGGGGGTAAGCAATCAGCCCCAGCATTTT
v_gene: TRBV7-3
j_gene: TRBJ1-5
len: 15
d_gene: .
abundance: .

CDR3aa: CASSDFTTHSNQPQHF
CDR3nt: TGTGCCAGTAGCGACTTCACAACGCATAGCAATCAGCCCCAGCATTTT
v_gene: TRBV19
j_gene: TRBJ1-5
len: 16
d_gene: .
abundance: .

CDR3aa: CASSEFGGSDEQYF
CDR3nt: TGTGCCAGCAGTGAGTTCGGGGGATCGGATGAGCAGTACTTC
v_gene: TRBV6-1
j_gene: TRBJ2-7
len: 14
d_gene: .
abundance: .

CDR3aa: CASSLGDRDLGELFF
CDR3nt: TGCGCCAGCAGCTTGGGTGACAGGGATCTCGGGGAGCTGTTTTTT
v_gene: TRBV5-1
j_gene: TRBJ2-2
len: 15
d_gene: TRBD1
abundance: .

CDR3aa: CASSHAWGPEAFF
CDR3nt: TGTGCCAGCAGCCACGCCTGGGGCCCTGAAGCTTTCTTT
v_gene: TRBV7-9
j_gene: TRBJ1-1
len: 13
d_gene: .
abundance: .

CDR3aa: CASSPAGGRGTQYF
CDR3nt: TGTGCCAGCTCACCAGCTGGGGGCCGAGGGACGCAGTATTTT
v_gene: TRBV18
j_gene: TRBJ2-3
len: 14
d_gene: .
abundance: once